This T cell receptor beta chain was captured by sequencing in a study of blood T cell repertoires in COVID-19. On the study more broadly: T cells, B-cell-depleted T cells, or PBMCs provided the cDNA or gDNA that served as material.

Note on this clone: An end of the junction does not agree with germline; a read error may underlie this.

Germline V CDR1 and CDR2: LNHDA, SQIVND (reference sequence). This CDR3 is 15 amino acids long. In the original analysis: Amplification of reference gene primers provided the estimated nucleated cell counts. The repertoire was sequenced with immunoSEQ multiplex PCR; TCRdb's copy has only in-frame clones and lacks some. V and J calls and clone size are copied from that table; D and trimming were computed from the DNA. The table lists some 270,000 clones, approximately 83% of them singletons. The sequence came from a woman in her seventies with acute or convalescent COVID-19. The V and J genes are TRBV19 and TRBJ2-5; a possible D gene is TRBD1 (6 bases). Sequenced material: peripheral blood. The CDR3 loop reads CASSPAGQYQEAQYF. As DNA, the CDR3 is TGTGCCAGTAGTCCCGCCGGACAGTACCAAGAGGCCCAGTACTTC.